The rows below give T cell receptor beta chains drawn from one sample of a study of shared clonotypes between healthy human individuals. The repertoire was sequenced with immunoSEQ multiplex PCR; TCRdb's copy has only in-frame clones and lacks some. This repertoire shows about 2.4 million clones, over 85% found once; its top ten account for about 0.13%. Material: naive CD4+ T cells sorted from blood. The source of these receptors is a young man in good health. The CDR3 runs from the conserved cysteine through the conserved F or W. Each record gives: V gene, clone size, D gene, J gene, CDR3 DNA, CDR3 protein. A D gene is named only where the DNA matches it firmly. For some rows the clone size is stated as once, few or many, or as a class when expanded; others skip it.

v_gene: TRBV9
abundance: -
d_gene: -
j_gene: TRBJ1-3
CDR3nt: TGTGCCAGCAGCGCGATGGCCTCTGGAAACACCATATATTTT
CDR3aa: CASSAMASGNTIYF

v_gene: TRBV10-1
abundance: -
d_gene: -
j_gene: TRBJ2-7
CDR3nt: TGCGCCAGCAGTGAGTCGGTCGGATACGAGCAGTACTTC
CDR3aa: CASSESVGYEQYF

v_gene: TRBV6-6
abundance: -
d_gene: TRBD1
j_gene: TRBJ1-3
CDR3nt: TGTGCCAGCAGCGACAGGGCTGGAAACACCATATATTTT
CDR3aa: CASSDRAGNTIYF

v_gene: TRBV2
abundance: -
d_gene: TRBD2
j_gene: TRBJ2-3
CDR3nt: TGTGCCAGCAGTGACCTAGCGGGAGGGACAGATACGCAGTATTTT
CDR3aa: CASSDLAGGTDTQYF

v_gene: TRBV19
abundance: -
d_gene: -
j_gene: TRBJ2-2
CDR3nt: TGTGCCAGTAGTGTAGGGGGAGGGATCGGGGAGCTGTTTTTT
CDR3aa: CASSVGGGIGELFF

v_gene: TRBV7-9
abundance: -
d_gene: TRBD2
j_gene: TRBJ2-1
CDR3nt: TGTGCCAGCAGCCCCGGACTAGCGGGAGGACATGAGCAGTTCTTC
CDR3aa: CASSPGLAGGHEQFF

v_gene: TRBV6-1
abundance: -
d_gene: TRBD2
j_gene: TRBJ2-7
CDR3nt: TGTGCCAGCAGTGGCAGACTAGCGGGAGGAGGATACGAGCAGTACTTC
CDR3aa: CASSGRLAGGGYEQYF

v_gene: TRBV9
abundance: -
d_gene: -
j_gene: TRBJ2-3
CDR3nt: TGTGCCAGCAGCCCGCTTCACACCGGCACAGATACGCAGTATTTT
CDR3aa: CASSPLHTGTDTQYF

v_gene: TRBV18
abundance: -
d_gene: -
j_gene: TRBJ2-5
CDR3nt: TGTGCCAGCTCACCGGGCGGTGAGACCCAGTACTTC
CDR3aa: CASSPGGETQYF

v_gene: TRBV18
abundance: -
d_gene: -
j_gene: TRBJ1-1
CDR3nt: TGTGCCAGCTCCCAAAAGAACACTGAAGCTTTCTTT
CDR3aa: CASSQKNTEAFF

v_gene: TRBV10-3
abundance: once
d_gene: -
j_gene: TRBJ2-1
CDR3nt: TGTGCCATCAGTCGGACTGTGGATGAGCAGTTCTTC
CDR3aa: CAISRTVDEQFF

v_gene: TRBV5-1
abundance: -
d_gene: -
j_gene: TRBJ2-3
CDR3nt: TGCGCCAGCAGCTTGACGGGGATCAGCACAGATACGCAGTATTTT
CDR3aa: CASSLTGISTDTQYF

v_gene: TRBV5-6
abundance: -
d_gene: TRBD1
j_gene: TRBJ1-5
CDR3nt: TGTGCCAGCAGCCGGTCCAGGGGGTTTGCGGGCAATCAGCCCCAGCATTTT
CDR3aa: CASSRSRGFAGNQPQHF

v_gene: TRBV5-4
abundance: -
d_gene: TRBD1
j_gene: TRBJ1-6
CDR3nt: TGTGCCAGCAGCTTGGAAACAGGGGGGACACCCCTCCACTTT
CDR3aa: CASSLETGGTPLHF

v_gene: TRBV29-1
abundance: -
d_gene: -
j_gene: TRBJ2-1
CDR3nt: TGCAGCCTGGGGGGTCCCCTCTCCTACAATGAGCAGTTCTTC
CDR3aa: CSLGGPLSYNEQFF

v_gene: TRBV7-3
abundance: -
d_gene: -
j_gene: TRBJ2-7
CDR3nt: TGTGCCAGCAGCTTATCCGGGGGTCTGGGGATGTACGAGCAGTACTTC
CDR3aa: CASSLSGGLGMYEQYF

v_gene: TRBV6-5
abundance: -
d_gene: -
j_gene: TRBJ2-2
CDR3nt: TGTGCCAGCAGTTTCCGGGACCTCAGGACCGGGGAGCTGTTTTTT
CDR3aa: CASSFRDLRTGELFF

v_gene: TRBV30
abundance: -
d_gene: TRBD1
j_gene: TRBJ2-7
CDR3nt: TGTGCCTGGAGTCCTGACAGGGACCACGAGCAGTACTTC
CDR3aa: CAWSPDRDHEQYF

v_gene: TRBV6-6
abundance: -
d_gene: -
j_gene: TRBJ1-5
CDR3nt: TGTGCCAGCAGTTACACGGTGGATAGCAATCAGCCCCAGCATTTT
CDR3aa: CASSYTVDSNQPQHF

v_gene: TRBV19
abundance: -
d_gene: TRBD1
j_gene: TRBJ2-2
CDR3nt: TGTGCCAGTAGAGGAACCCAGGGGGACACCGGGGAGCTGTTTTTT
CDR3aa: CASRGTQGDTGELFF

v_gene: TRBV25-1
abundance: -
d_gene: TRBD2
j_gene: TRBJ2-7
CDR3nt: TGTGCCAGCAGTGAATATACTAGCGGGGGGTACGAGCAGTACTTC
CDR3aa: CASSEYTSGGYEQYF

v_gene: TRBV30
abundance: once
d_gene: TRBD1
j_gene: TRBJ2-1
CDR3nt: TGTGCCTGGTCCGACAGGGTTTACAATGAGCAGTTCTTC
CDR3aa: CAWSDRVYNEQFF

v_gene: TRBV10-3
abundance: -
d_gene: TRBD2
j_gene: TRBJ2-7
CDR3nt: TGTGCCATCAGGCCTACAGGGACTAGCGGACAAGGCGAGCAGTACTTC
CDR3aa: CAIRPTGTSGQGEQYF

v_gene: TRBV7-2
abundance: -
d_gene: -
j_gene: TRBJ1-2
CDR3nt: TGTGCCAGCAGCTTAGGGCTGGCTCAGGGGAGCTACACCTTC
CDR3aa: CASSLGLAQGSYTF

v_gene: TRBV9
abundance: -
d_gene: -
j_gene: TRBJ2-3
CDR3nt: TGTGCCAGCAGCGTAGATTACAACACAGATACGCAGTATTTT
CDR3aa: CASSVDYNTDTQYF

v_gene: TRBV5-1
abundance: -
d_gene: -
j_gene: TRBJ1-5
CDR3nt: TGCGCCAGCAGCTTGGGAGGGCGCGATCAGCCCCAGCATTTT
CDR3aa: CASSLGGRDQPQHF

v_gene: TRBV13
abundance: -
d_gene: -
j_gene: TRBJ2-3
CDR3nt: TGTGCCAGCACCGATACGGCGGGGTGGTACACAGATACGCAGTATTTT
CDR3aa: CASTDTAGWYTDTQYF

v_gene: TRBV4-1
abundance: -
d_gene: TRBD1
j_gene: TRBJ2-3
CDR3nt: TGCGCCAGCAGCCAGTGGGGGCGACAGGGCGAAATGAGGGATACGCAGTATTTT
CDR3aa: CASSQWGRQGEMRDTQYF

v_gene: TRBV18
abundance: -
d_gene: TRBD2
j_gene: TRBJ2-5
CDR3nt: TGTGCCAGCTCACAAGCGGGGGGGACAGAGACCCAGTACTTC
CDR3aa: CASSQAGGTETQYF

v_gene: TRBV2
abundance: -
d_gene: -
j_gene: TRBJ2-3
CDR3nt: TGTGCCAGCAGTGGCCGTGCTAGCACAGATACGCAGTATTTT
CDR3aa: CASSGRASTDTQYF

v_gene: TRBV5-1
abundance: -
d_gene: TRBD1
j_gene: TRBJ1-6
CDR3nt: TGCGCCAGCAGCTCCGGACAGGGCGATAATTCACCCCTCCACTTT
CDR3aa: CASSSGQGDNSPLHF

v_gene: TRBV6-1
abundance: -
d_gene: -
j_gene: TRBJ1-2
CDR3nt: TGTGCCAGCAGGGTAACAGGACCTAACTATGGCTACACCTTC
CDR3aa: CASRVTGPNYGYTF

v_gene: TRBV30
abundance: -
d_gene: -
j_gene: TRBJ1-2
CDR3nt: TGTGCCTGGAGTGTAGGACATGCGGGGGATGGCTACACCTTC
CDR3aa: CAWSVGHAGDGYTF

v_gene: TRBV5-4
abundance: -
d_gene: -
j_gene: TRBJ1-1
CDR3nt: TGTGCCAGCAGCTTGGCCGGGGGGTTGGGGACACCTGAAGCTTTCTTT
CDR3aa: CASSLAGGLGTPEAFF

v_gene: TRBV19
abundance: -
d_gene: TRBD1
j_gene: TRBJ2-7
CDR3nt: TGTGCCAGTAGTTCCTGGGACAGGGTCTACGAGCAGTACTTC
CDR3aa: CASSSWDRVYEQYF

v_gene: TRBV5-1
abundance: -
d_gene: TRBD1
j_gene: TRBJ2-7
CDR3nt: TGCGCCAGCAGCTTGGCGGGACAGCGGATGTACGAGCAGTACTTC
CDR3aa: CASSLAGQRMYEQYF

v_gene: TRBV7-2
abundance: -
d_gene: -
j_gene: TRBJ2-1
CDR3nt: TGTGCCAGCAGCCGAACAGGTTACAATGAGCAGTTCTTC
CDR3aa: CASSRTGYNEQFF

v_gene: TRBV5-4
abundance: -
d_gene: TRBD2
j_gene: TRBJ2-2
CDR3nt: TGTGCCAGCAGCCGGACTAGCGGGGGGACCGGGGAGCTGTTTTTT
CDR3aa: CASSRTSGGTGELFF

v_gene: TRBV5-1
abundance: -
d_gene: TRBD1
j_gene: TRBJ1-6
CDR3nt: TGCGCCAGCAGCTCCTGGACAGGGGGGGATTCACCCCTCCACTTT
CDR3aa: CASSSWTGGDSPLHF

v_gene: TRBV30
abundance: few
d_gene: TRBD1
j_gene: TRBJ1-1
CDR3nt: TGTGCCTGGAGCATGGACAGGTTGAACACTGAAGCTTTCTTT
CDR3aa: CAWSMDRLNTEAFF

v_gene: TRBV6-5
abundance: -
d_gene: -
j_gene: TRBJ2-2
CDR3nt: TGTGCCAGCTCCCGGGGGATGAACACCGGGGAGCTGTTTTTT
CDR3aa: CASSRGMNTGELFF

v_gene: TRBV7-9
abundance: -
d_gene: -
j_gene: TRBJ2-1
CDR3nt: TGTGCCAGTGGGGAGGACCACAATGAGCAGTTCTTC
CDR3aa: CASGEDHNEQFF

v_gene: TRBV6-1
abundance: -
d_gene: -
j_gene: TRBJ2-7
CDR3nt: TGTGCCAGCAGTGAGGGGAGCGGGCCCTCCTACGAGCAGTACTTC
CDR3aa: CASSEGSGPSYEQYF

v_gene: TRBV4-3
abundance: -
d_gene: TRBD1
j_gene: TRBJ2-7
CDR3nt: TGCGCCAGCAGTCGATCCTTTGGGAAGGGACAGCTGTACGAGCAGTACTTC
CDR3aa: CASSRSFGKGQLYEQYF

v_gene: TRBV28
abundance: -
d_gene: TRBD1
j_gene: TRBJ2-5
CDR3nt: TGTGCCAGCAGCCTAGCCGGGACAGGTAACCAAGAGACCCAGTACTTC
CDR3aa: CASSLAGTGNQETQYF

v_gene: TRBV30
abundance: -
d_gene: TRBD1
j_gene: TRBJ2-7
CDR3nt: TGTGCCTGGGGACAGGGGTCTAGCGAGCAGTACTTC
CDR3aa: CAWGQGSSEQYF

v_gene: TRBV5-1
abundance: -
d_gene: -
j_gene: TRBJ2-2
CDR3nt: TGCGCCAGCAGCTTGAACGGGGCGAACACCGGGGAGCTGTTTTTT
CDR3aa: CASSLNGANTGELFF

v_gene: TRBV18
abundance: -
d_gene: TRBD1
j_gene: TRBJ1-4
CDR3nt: TGTGCCAGCTCACCACCCAGGGGGATTAATGAAAAACTGTTTTTT
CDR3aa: CASSPPRGINEKLFF

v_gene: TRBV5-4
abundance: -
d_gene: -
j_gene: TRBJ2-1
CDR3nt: TGTGCCAGCAGCTTGGATAGGGGATCTCACAATGAGCAGTTCTTC
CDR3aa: CASSLDRGSHNEQFF

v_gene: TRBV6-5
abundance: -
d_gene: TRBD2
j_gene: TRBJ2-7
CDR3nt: TGTGCCAGCAGTAGAGCGGGGGGGCGTGGCGAGCAGTACTTC
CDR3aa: CASSRAGGRGEQYF

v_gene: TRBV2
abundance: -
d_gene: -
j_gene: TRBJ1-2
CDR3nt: TGTGCCAGCAGTGAAAGGTCCGGGTCTGCCTATGGCTACACCTTC
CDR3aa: CASSERSGSAYGYTF

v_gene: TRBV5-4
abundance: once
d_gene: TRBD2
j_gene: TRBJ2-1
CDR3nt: TGTGCCAGCAGCATAGGGACTAGCGGGAGAATTTTTCATGAGCAGTTCTTC
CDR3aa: CASSIGTSGRIFHEQFF

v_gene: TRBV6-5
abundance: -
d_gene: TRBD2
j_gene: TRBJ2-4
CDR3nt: TGTGCCAGCAGCTCCACTAGCGGGAGGGCCGACATTCAGTACTTC
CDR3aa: CASSSTSGRADIQYF

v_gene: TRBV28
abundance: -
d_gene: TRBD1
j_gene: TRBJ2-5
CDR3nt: TGTGCCAGCAGGGGACAGGGGGGATTCGGGGAGACCCAGTACTTC
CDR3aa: CASRGQGGFGETQYF